A selection of T cell receptor beta chains follows, all from one sample in a study of T cell responses to AZD1222 COVID-19 vaccine. Sequencing used immunoSEQ multiplex PCR; TCRdb keeps in-frame clones, though not all of them. The sample contains around 160,000 clones, approximately 88% of which appear only once. The starting material was peripheral blood, obtained on day 0 of AZD1222 vaccination. These receptors originate from an adult in good health. CDR3s include the opening cysteine and the closing phenylalanine or tryptophan. Each record gives: CDR3 protein, CDR3 DNA, D gene, J gene, clone size, V gene. D genes are given only for firm matches. Some rows have no size entry. The others give once, few or many, or a class for an expanded clone.

cdr3_aa: CSARTPSSYEQYF
cdr3_nt: TGCAGCGCTCGAACCCCTAGCTCCTACGAGCAGTACTTC
d_call: NA
j_call: TRBJ2-7
clone_size: NA
v_call: TRBV29-1

cdr3_aa: CASSTSQGSSPLHF
cdr3_nt: TGTGCCAGTAGTACGTCCCAGGGGAGTTCACCCCTCCACTTT
d_call: NA
j_call: TRBJ1-6
clone_size: once
v_call: TRBV19

cdr3_aa: CASSEDGGAYEQYF
cdr3_nt: TGTGCCAGCAGTGAAGACGGGGGGGCCTACGAGCAGTACTTC
d_call: TRBD2
j_call: TRBJ2-7
clone_size: NA
v_call: TRBV2

cdr3_aa: CASSVAERANTGELFF
cdr3_nt: TGTGCCAGCAGCGTAGCCGAGCGGGCGAACACCGGGGAGCTGTTTTTT
d_call: NA
j_call: TRBJ2-2
clone_size: NA
v_call: TRBV9

cdr3_aa: CASSSRQGVADTQYF
cdr3_nt: TGTGCCAGCAGCTCCCGACAGGGCGTGGCAGATACGCAGTATTTT
d_call: TRBD1
j_call: TRBJ2-3
clone_size: NA
v_call: TRBV11-2

cdr3_aa: CASSSRVRGDAEAFF
cdr3_nt: TGTGCCAGCAGCTCCCGGGTCAGGGGAGACGCTGAAGCTTTCTTT
d_call: NA
j_call: TRBJ1-1
clone_size: once
v_call: TRBV7-2

cdr3_aa: CASSGTFPAFSEAFF
cdr3_nt: TGTGCCAGCAGTGGGACATTTCCGGCCTTTTCTGAAGCTTTCTTT
d_call: NA
j_call: TRBJ1-1
clone_size: NA
v_call: TRBV2

cdr3_aa: CASNQEGTGSYGYTF
cdr3_nt: TGTGCCAGCAACCAAGAAGGTACGGGAAGCTATGGCTACACCTTC
d_call: NA
j_call: TRBJ1-2
clone_size: NA
v_call: TRBV3-1/TRBV3-2

cdr3_aa: CASIRSGSSSPLHF
cdr3_nt: TGTGCCAGCATCCGTTCAGGGTCGAGTTCACCCCTCCACTTT
d_call: NA
j_call: TRBJ1-6
clone_size: NA
v_call: TRBV3-1/TRBV3-2

cdr3_aa: CASSLARGSTEAFF
cdr3_nt: TGTGCCAGCAGCTTAGCGCGAGGGTCCACTGAAGCTTTCTTT
d_call: NA
j_call: TRBJ1-1
clone_size: NA
v_call: TRBV7-2

cdr3_aa: CASSPVGGRGRAGELFF
cdr3_nt: TGTGCCAGCAGCCCAGTTGGGGGAAGGGGTAGGGCCGGGGAGCTGTTTTTT
d_call: NA
j_call: TRBJ2-2
clone_size: NA
v_call: TRBV5-4

cdr3_aa: CASSPPGVAGLQETQYF
cdr3_nt: TGTGCCAGCAGCCCCCCAGGGGTAGCGGGGCTTCAAGAGACCCAGTACTTC
d_call: TRBD2
j_call: TRBJ2-5
clone_size: NA
v_call: TRBV7-2

cdr3_aa: CASSQSSGNTIYF
cdr3_nt: TGTGCCAGTAGCCAGAGCTCTGGAAACACCATATATTTT
d_call: NA
j_call: TRBJ1-3
clone_size: NA
v_call: TRBV19

cdr3_aa: CASSIQGQDDEQFF
cdr3_nt: TGTGCCAGTAGTATCCAGGGCCAGGATGATGAGCAGTTCTTC
d_call: NA
j_call: TRBJ2-1
clone_size: once
v_call: TRBV19

cdr3_aa: CASSRIQADTQYF
cdr3_nt: TGTGCCAGCAGCCGGATCCAGGCAGATACGCAGTATTTT
d_call: NA
j_call: TRBJ2-3
clone_size: NA
v_call: TRBV6-2/TRBV6-3

cdr3_aa: CASSPPTGANTEAFF
cdr3_nt: TGTGCCAGCTCACCTCCTACAGGGGCGAACACTGAAGCTTTCTTT
d_call: TRBD1
j_call: TRBJ1-1
clone_size: NA
v_call: TRBV18

cdr3_aa: CASTGGSRGGYTF
cdr3_nt: TGTGCCAGCACCGGGGGTTCGAGGGGTGGCTACACCTTC
d_call: NA
j_call: TRBJ1-2
clone_size: NA
v_call: TRBV28

cdr3_aa: CASQWSVYEQYF
cdr3_nt: TGTGCCAGCCAGTGGTCTGTCTACGAGCAGTACTTC
d_call: NA
j_call: TRBJ2-7
clone_size: NA
v_call: TRBV2

cdr3_aa: CASSFGGGVTYNEQFF
cdr3_nt: TGTGCCAGCAGCTTCGGGGGCGGGGTCACCTACAATGAGCAGTTCTTC
d_call: NA
j_call: TRBJ2-1
clone_size: NA
v_call: TRBV7-2

cdr3_aa: CASSTGTLDYEQYF
cdr3_nt: TGTGCCAGCAGCACCGGGACACTCGACTACGAGCAGTACTTC
d_call: NA
j_call: TRBJ2-7
clone_size: NA
v_call: TRBV5-4

cdr3_aa: CASSILGTGNTGELFF
cdr3_nt: TGTGCCAGTAGTATTTTGGGGACAGGTAACACCGGGGAGCTGTTTTTT
d_call: TRBD1
j_call: TRBJ2-2
clone_size: NA
v_call: TRBV19

cdr3_aa: CASSLGGTPTNEKLFF
cdr3_nt: TGTGCCAGCAGCTTGGGGGGGACGCCAACTAATGAAAAACTGTTTTTT
d_call: NA
j_call: TRBJ1-4
clone_size: few
v_call: TRBV5-6

cdr3_aa: CASSQGGLNQPQHF
cdr3_nt: TGTGCCAGCAGCCAAGGAGGCCTTAATCAGCCCCAGCATTTT
d_call: NA
j_call: TRBJ1-5
clone_size: NA
v_call: TRBV5-6

cdr3_aa: CASTSRRTGDTGELFF
cdr3_nt: TGTGCCAGCACCTCCAGGCGGACAGGGGACACCGGGGAGCTGTTTTTT
d_call: TRBD1
j_call: TRBJ2-2
clone_size: NA
v_call: TRBV7-9

cdr3_aa: CSASVRQAARGYTF
cdr3_nt: TGCAGTGCTAGTGTGAGACAGGCAGCTCGAGGCTACACCTTC
d_call: NA
j_call: TRBJ1-2
clone_size: NA
v_call: TRBV20-1

cdr3_aa: CASSPDRGQPQHF
cdr3_nt: TGTGCCAGCAGCCCAGACAGGGGCCAGCCCCAGCATTTT
d_call: TRBD1
j_call: TRBJ1-5
clone_size: NA
v_call: TRBV7-9

cdr3_aa: CASSARASEKLFF
cdr3_nt: TGTGCCAGCTCCGCCAGGGCCTCGGAAAAACTGTTTTTT
d_call: NA
j_call: TRBJ1-4
clone_size: NA
v_call: TRBV18

cdr3_aa: CASSFSPPNNYGYTF
cdr3_nt: TGTGCCAGCAGTTTCTCCCCCCCTAATAACTATGGCTACACCTTC
d_call: NA
j_call: TRBJ1-2
clone_size: NA
v_call: TRBV27

cdr3_aa: CASSSINGGAYEQYF
cdr3_nt: TGTGCCAGCAGCTCCATAAATGGGGGAGCCTACGAGCAGTACTTC
d_call: NA
j_call: TRBJ2-7
clone_size: NA
v_call: TRBV7-9

cdr3_aa: CASSRTDSGANVLTF
cdr3_nt: TGTGCCAGCAGCCGAACAGACTCTGGGGCCAACGTCCTGACTTTC
d_call: NA
j_call: TRBJ2-6
clone_size: NA
v_call: TRBV7-9

cdr3_aa: CARTGWAGELFF
cdr3_nt: TGTGCCAGGACAGGGTGGGCCGGGGAGCTGTTTTTT
d_call: TRBD1
j_call: TRBJ2-2
clone_size: NA
v_call: TRBV30

cdr3_aa: CASRGGAATNEKLFF
cdr3_nt: TGTGCCAGCAGGGGCGGAGCCGCAACTAATGAAAAACTGTTTTTT
d_call: NA
j_call: TRBJ1-4
clone_size: NA
v_call: TRBV28

cdr3_aa: CASSLRSSGGNEQFF
cdr3_nt: TGTGCCAGCAGCTTAAGGTCTAGCGGGGGCAATGAGCAGTTCTTC
d_call: TRBD2
j_call: TRBJ2-1
clone_size: NA
v_call: TRBV5-4

cdr3_aa: CASLSWRDTEAFF
cdr3_nt: TGTGCCTCCCTCAGTTGGCGGGACACTGAAGCTTTCTTT
d_call: NA
j_call: TRBJ1-1
clone_size: once
v_call: TRBV30

cdr3_aa: CASRSTRGLQDQPQHF
cdr3_nt: TGTGCCAGCAGAAGCACCAGGGGTTTGCAGGATCAGCCCCAGCATTTT
d_call: NA
j_call: TRBJ1-5
clone_size: NA
v_call: TRBV28

cdr3_aa: CASSPRGSGNTIYF
cdr3_nt: TGTGCCAGCAGCCCCCGAGGAAGCGGAAACACCATATATTTT
d_call: NA
j_call: TRBJ1-3
clone_size: NA
v_call: TRBV3-1/TRBV3-2

cdr3_aa: CASSERGLQDNEQFF
cdr3_nt: TGTGCCAGCAGCGAGCGGGGGCTGCAGGACAATGAGCAGTTCTTC
d_call: TRBD2
j_call: TRBJ2-1
clone_size: NA
v_call: TRBV9

cdr3_aa: CASSNSVSYNEQFF
cdr3_nt: TGTGCCAGCAGCAATTCGGTTTCCTACAATGAGCAGTTCTTC
d_call: NA
j_call: TRBJ2-1
clone_size: few
v_call: TRBV21-1

cdr3_aa: CASSLLAGGTYEQYF
cdr3_nt: TGTGCCAGCAGTTTGCTAGCGGGGGGGACTTACGAGCAGTACTTC
d_call: TRBD2
j_call: TRBJ2-7
clone_size: NA
v_call: TRBV27

cdr3_aa: CASSPQLRGFNSPLHF
cdr3_nt: TGTGCCAGCAGCCCCCAACTCAGGGGATTTAATTCACCCCTCCACTTT
d_call: NA
j_call: TRBJ1-6
clone_size: NA
v_call: TRBV2

cdr3_aa: CASSETDTQYF
cdr3_nt: TGTGCCAGCAGCGAGACGGATACGCAGTATTTT
d_call: NA
j_call: TRBJ2-3
clone_size: NA
v_call: TRBV2

cdr3_aa: CATSDLSGTGEDETQYF
cdr3_nt: TGTGCCACCAGTGATTTGTCAGGGACAGGGGAAGATGAGACCCAGTACTTC
d_call: TRBD1
j_call: TRBJ2-5
clone_size: NA
v_call: TRBV24-1

cdr3_aa: CASTEARNRDCPYEQYF
cdr3_nt: TGTGCCAGCACCGAAGCGAGAAACCGGGACTGCCCCTACGAGCAGTACTTC
d_call: NA
j_call: TRBJ2-7
clone_size: NA
v_call: TRBV11-3

cdr3_aa: CASSLEDF
cdr3_nt: TGTGCCAGCAGCTTAGAGGACTTT
d_call: NA
j_call: TRBJ1-1
clone_size: NA
v_call: TRBV7-9

cdr3_aa: CASSFQGQETQYF
cdr3_nt: TGTGCCAGCAGCTTTCAGGGCCAAGAGACCCAGTACTTC
d_call: NA
j_call: TRBJ2-5
clone_size: NA
v_call: TRBV11-2

cdr3_aa: CASSLGDGVSYEQYF
cdr3_nt: TGCGCCAGCAGCTTGGGTGACGGCGTCTCCTACGAGCAGTACTTC
d_call: NA
j_call: TRBJ2-7
clone_size: NA
v_call: TRBV5-1

cdr3_aa: CAITLRQGDTEAFF
cdr3_nt: TGTGCCATCACCCTTAGACAGGGAGACACTGAAGCTTTCTTT
d_call: TRBD1
j_call: TRBJ1-1
clone_size: NA
v_call: TRBV10-3

cdr3_aa: CASSLEQGAYNQPQHF
cdr3_nt: TGCGCCAGCAGCTTGGAACAGGGAGCCTACAATCAGCCCCAGCATTTT
d_call: NA
j_call: TRBJ1-5
clone_size: NA
v_call: TRBV5-1